This T cell receptor beta chain was recorded in a study of T cells in localized non-small cell lung cancer. Clones were read by immunoSEQ multiplex PCR, and TCRdb kept only the in-frame ones, dropping some. The data hold 43,000 or so clones, with 91% observed a single time. Whole-study results and caveats: Analysis by sequencing included only one tumor region, so heterogeneity remains possible. Maximal T cell clonality occurred in uninvolved adjacent lung, with tumor ranking below it. Researchers found a median about 53 of the top 100 tumor clones in adjacent lung.

Remarks on this clone: The antigen remains undetermined.

The sequence was obtained from a woman aged 40-69 years with stage II lung adenocarcinoma. The specimen comprised PBMCs, sampled before any cancer treatment.

The CDR3: CASSLLAGQADTQYF. The CDR3 DNA is TGTGCCAGCAGCCTGCTAGCGGGGCAGGCAGATACGCAGTATTTT. This sequence joins TRBV2 and TRBJ2-3, with 9 positions matching TRBD2. Trimming at V came to 6 bases and at J to 4 bases, leaving 8 bases not matched to a gene. The CDR3 length is 15 residues. In germline, CDR1 is SNHLY, CDR2 FYNNEI.